Following are 11 T cell receptor beta chains from one sample sequenced in a study of blood T cell repertoires in COVID-19. Data came from immunoSEQ multiplex PCR; TCRdb stores just in-frame clones and leaves some out. The table has around 160,000 clones, around 84% seen once. The sample consisted of peripheral blood. The receptors were sampled from a human donor in a cohort sampled during active COVID-19.

The rearrangement links TRBV4-2 to TRBJ1-6; TRBD1 might be the D (5 bases). In germline, CDR1 is LGHNA, CDR2 YNFKEQ. CDR3 length equals 16 residues. V gave up 0 bases and J gave up 7 bases, with 13 bases separating them. In nucleotides, the CDR3 is TGTGCCAGCAGCCAAGAGGGGGGATCACGGAATTCACCCCTCCACTTT. Translation: CASSQEGGSRNSPLHF.

This chain links TRBV19 with TRBJ1-1, with 11 bases lining up with TRBD1. This CDR3 is 16 amino acids long. Germline CDR1 reads LNHDA; CDR2 reads SQIVND (reference sequence). J was trimmed by 4 bases and V by 6 bases; bases with no gene match: 10. CDR3 protein: CASRLPGQGESTEAFF. The CDR3 bases are TGTGCCAGTAGATTACCGGGACAGGGGGAGAGCACTGAAGCTTTCTTT.

The chain combines TRBV3-1 (or the pseudogene TRBV3-2) with TRBJ1-2; the D gene is possibly TRBD1 (6 bases). The germline V gene has CDR1 LGHDT and CDR2 YNNKEL (reference sequence). CDR3 length equals 14 residues. V lost 5 bases and J lost 5, with 15 bases in between. The CDR3, as DNA: TGTGCCAGCAGCTCCAGGGGTACAGGGTATGGCTACACCTTC. This encodes CASSSRGTGYGYTF.

The V gene is TRBV11-3, the J gene TRBJ2-5; D is possibly TRBD1 (6 bases). The CDR3 is made up of 13 amino acids. CDR1 SGHNT and CDR2 YENEEA come from the germline V gene. Trimming removed 5 bases from V and 1 base from J, with 8 bases in between. CDR3 DNA: TGTGCCAGCAGCCGAGGGGGCCAAGAGACCCAGTACTTC. As protein: CASSRGGQETQYF.

This clone was recorded only once. The chain recombines TRBV5-5 with TRBJ2-2, with D maybe TRBD1 (6 bases). CDR3 length: 15 residues. Germline CDR1 reads SGHKS; CDR2 reads YYEKEE (reference sequence). The V gene lost 4 bases and the J gene lost 6 bases, with 16 bases spanning the gap. The CDR3 nucleotides are TGTGCCAGCAGCCTCGGGACACCACTCCCCGGGGAGCTGTTTTTT. Translated, it gives CASSLGTPLPGELFF.

On this clone itself: The same CDR3 can be traced to other DNA sequences in this sample. This chain uses TRBV7-9 with TRBJ1-1; a weak D match, TRBD1 (6 bases). In germline, CDR1 is SEHNR, CDR2 FQNEAQ (reference sequence). The V and J ends lost 1 base and 5 bases respectively, with 8 bases between them. This CDR3 is built from 13 residues. CDR3 loop: CASSLEGGTEAFF. In DNA form, the CDR3 reads TGTGCCAGCAGCTTAGAAGGGGGAACTGAAGCTTTCTTT.

This rearrangement joins TRBV28 to TRBJ1-4; 10 nucleotides align to TRBD1. With 8 bases clipped from V and 5 bases from J, the junction kept 5 bases outside the gene matches. CDR1 is MDHEN, CDR2 SYDVKM, per germline. The CDR3 sequence is 14 residues long. For the CDR3, the DNA is TGTGCCAGCCGAGGGACAGGGGCGAATGAAAAACTGTTTTTT. Its protein is CASRGTGANEKLFF.

This chain joins TRBV27 and TRBJ1-4, with D perhaps matching TRBD1 (6 bases). Germline values: CDR1 MNHEY, CDR2 SMNVEV (reference sequence). The V gene lost 5 bases and the J gene lost 4 bases, with 17 bases spanning the gap. This CDR3 region has 16 residues. The CDR3 is CASSPYSTGFNEKLFF. CDR3 DNA sequence: TGTGCCAGCAGTCCTTATTCCACAGGGTTTAATGAAAAACTGTTTTTT.

The CDR3 DNA is TGTGCCAGCAGCCAAGGGCTCAGGGGGTCCTACGAGCAGTACTTC. This gives the protein CASSQGLRGSYEQYF. This rearrangement joins TRBV4-2 to TRBJ2-7, with 7 positions matching TRBD1. Unmatched junction bases numbered 4, after V lost 1 base and J lost 1 base. Germline V gives CDR1 LGHNA, CDR2 YNFKEQ. The CDR3 extends over 15 amino acids.

The rearrangement links TRBV3-1 (or the pseudogene TRBV3-2) to TRBJ2-5, with D perhaps matching TRBD2 (6 bases). Trimming took 6 bases from V and 1 from J, leaving 12 bases between them. Germline loops: CDR1 LGHDT, CDR2 YNNKEL (reference sequence). This CDR3 is built from 14 residues. CDR3 in amino acids: CASRPPGGQETQYF. The CDR3 DNA reads as TGTGCCAGCAGACCCCCCGGGGGCCAAGAGACCCAGTACTTC.

The J gene is TRBJ1-2, the V gene TRBV3-1 (or the pseudogene TRBV3-2); 8 bases line up with TRBD1. Germline CDR1 and CDR2: LGHDT and YNNKEL (reference sequence). The CDR3 consists of 14 residues. Germline trimming cut 4 bases from V and 4 bases from J; bases unmatched to any gene: 5. This chain's CDR3 is CASSLSTGAYGYTF. CDR3 coding DNA: TGTGCCAGCAGCCTTTCGACAGGGGCCTATGGCTACACCTTC.